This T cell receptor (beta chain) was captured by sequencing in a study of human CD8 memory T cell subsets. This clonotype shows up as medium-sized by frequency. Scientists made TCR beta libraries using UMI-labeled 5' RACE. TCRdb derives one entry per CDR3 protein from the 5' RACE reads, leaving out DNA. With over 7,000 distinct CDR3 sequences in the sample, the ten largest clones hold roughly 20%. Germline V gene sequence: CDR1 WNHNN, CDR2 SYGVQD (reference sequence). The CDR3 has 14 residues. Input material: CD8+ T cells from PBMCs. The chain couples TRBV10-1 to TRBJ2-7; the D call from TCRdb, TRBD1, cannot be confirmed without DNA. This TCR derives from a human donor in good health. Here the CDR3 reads CASSVSRGGYEQYF.